This is a list of T cell receptor beta chains from one sample in a study of blood T cell repertoires in COVID-19. TCRdb's copy holds only in-frame clones and misses some; the assay was immunoSEQ multiplex PCR. The sample gives around 500,000 clones, 85% to 90% of which show up once; over 1.5% is in the top ten. The sequencing input was PBMCs or T cells enriched from blood (not recorded which). These receptors all stem from a woman in her thirties or forties who had recovered from COVID-19. CDR3s include the opening cysteine and the closing phenylalanine or tryptophan. The order of the fields is D gene, CDR3 length, V gene, clone size, J gene, CDR3 DNA, CDR3 protein. A D gene is named only where the DNA matches it firmly. Expanded clones are given a class, and other clones once, few, many or no size at all.

>TRBD1|17|TRBV27|NA|TRBJ2-5
TGTGCCAGCAGCAACCATTCCTCGGGACAGAGGATAGAGACCCAGTACTTC
CASSNHSSGQRIETQYF
>TRBD2|16|TRBV19|NA|TRBJ2-1
TGTGCCAGTAGTATAGATAGCGGGAGGGGCCACAATGAGCAGTTCTTC
CASSIDSGRGHNEQFF
>NA|16|TRBV10-1|NA|TRBJ2-1
TGCGCCAGCAGTGAGTCTGCCGCGGGTACCTACAATGAGCAGTTCTTC
CASSESAAGTYNEQFF
>NA|12|TRBV6-5|NA|TRBJ2-5
TGTGCCAGCAGCAGGGGTTTGGAGACCCAGTACTTC
CASSRGLETQYF
>TRBD1|13|TRBV6-5|NA|TRBJ1-2
TGTGCCAGCAGCCAGACAGGGGGCTATGGCTACACCTTC
CASSQTGGYGYTF
>TRBD1|13|TRBV25-1|NA|TRBJ2-1
TGTGCCAGCAGAGGGGACAGGAGTTTTGAGCAGTTCTTC
CASRGDRSFEQFF
>NA|17|TRBV5-6|NA|TRBJ1-1
TGTGCCAGCAGCTCGCCTGCCGTAAGGGGCCGAAACACTGAAGCTTTCTTT
CASSSPAVRGRNTEAFF
>NA|14|TRBV5-4|once|TRBJ1-1
TGTGCCAGCAGCTTGGGGCAGGTGAACACTGAAGCTTTCTTT
CASSLGQVNTEAFF
>NA|14|TRBV10-3|NA|TRBJ1-5
TGTGCCATCAGTGGGGCACAGAGCAATCAGCCCCAGCATTTT
CAISGAQSNQPQHF
>NA|13|TRBV12-3/TRBV12-4|NA|TRBJ1-1
TGTGCCAGCAGTCTTACAGTGAACACTGAAGCTTTCTTT
CASSLTVNTEAFF
>NA|13|TRBV6-1|NA|TRBJ2-7
TGTGCCAGCAGTGAAACATCAGGGCGCGAGCAGTACTTC
CASSETSGREQYF
>TRBD2|15|TRBV5-6|NA|TRBJ2-7
TGTGCCAGCAGCGGAACTAGCGGGTTTTCCTACGAGCAGTACTTC
CASSGTSGFSYEQYF
>TRBD1|14|TRBV11-3|NA|TRBJ1-1
TGTGCCAGCAGCCTGCCGGGGGACAGCACTGAAGCTTTCTTT
CASSLPGDSTEAFF
>NA|16|TRBV30|NA|TRBJ1-4
TGTGCCTGGGGATGGGCTCTACCCGCCAAAAATGAAAAACTGTTTTTT
CAWGWALPAKNEKLFF
>TRBD1|13|TRBV2|NA|TRBJ1-4
TGTGCCACCTCCGGGACAGGGGATGAAAAACTGTTTTTT
CATSGTGDEKLFF
>NA|15|TRBV7-2|NA|TRBJ2-2
TGTGCCAGCAGCTTAAACGGGAGAGGCACCGGGGAGCTGTTTTTT
CASSLNGRGTGELFF
>NA|15|TRBV4-1|NA|TRBJ2-1
TGCGCCAGCAGCCGCTCCGGGGTATCGGGCAATGAGCAGTTCTTC
CASSRSGVSGNEQFF
>TRBD1|14|TRBV29-1|once|TRBJ1-2
TGCAGCGTTTCCGGACAGGGGGCCTTATACGGCTACACCTTC
CSVSGQGALYGYTF
>NA|12|TRBV12-3/TRBV12-4|NA|TRBJ2-2
TGTGCCAGCAGGGGAGGACCCGGGGAGCTGTTTTTT
CASRGGPGELFF
>TRBD1|14|TRBV6-5|NA|TRBJ1-3
TGTGCCGGTTCCCAGGACAGGGGTGGAAACACCATTTATTTT
CAGSQDRGGNTIYF
>NA|12|TRBV7-9|NA|TRBJ1-1
TGTGCCAGCAGCCTCAGGAGGCCTGAAGCTTTCTTT
CASSLRRPEAFF
>TRBD1|15|TRBV5-4|NA|TRBJ1-1
TGTGCCAGCAGCTTTACCGGGACAGGGGGTGGCGGAGCTTTCTTT
CASSFTGTGGGGAFF
>TRBD2|14|TRBV5-1|NA|TRBJ2-7
TGCGCCAGCAGCTCACTAGCGGGCCCCTACGAGCAGTACTTC
CASSSLAGPYEQYF
>NA|16|TRBV18|NA|TRBJ1-5
TGTGCCAGCTCACCAAGTCGGGGGGCGAGCAATCAGCCCCAGCATTTT
CASSPSRGASNQPQHF
>NA|13|TRBV7-9|few|TRBJ1-1
TGTGCCAGCAGCTTCGACATGAACACTGAAGCTTTCTTT
CASSFDMNTEAFF
>NA|17|TRBV15|NA|TRBJ1-2
TGTGCCACCAGCTCACCAAAATCAGCAGGGGACCACTATGGCTACACCTTC
CATSSPKSAGDHYGYTF
>TRBD2|13|TRBV9|once|TRBJ2-7
TGTGCCAGCAGCCGAGGGACTAACCCAAAGCAGTACTTC
CASSRGTNPKQYF
>NA|14|TRBV7-8|NA|TRBJ1-3
TGTGCCAGCAGCTCTCGAGGCCCTGGAAACACCATATATTTT
CASSSRGPGNTIYF
>NA|11|TRBV5-4|NA|TRBJ1-1
TGTGCCAGCAGCTTTGGCAGACTAGCTTTCTTT
CASSFGRLAFF
>NA|16|TRBV19|NA|TRBJ2-3
TGTGCCAGTAGTACTGGCGGCAGGGGAAATGGCGATACGCAGTATTTT
CASSTGGRGNGDTQYF
>NA|13|TRBV7-7|once|TRBJ2-3
TGTGCCAGCAGCTTAGATCGGACAGATACGCAGTATTTT
CASSLDRTDTQYF
>NA|15|TRBV6-5|NA|TRBJ2-1
TGTGCCAGCAGTAGAGCGGGCCGGACCTACAATGAGCAGTTCTTC
CASSRAGRTYNEQFF
>TRBD2|15|TRBV9|few|TRBJ2-1
TGTGCCAGCAGCGTAGTTAGCGGGAGGGGAAATGAGCAGTTCTTC
CASSVVSGRGNEQFF
>TRBD1|15|TRBV28|NA|TRBJ1-1
TGTGCCAGCAGTTCGAACAGGGGGTACTTCACTGAAGCTTTCTTT
CASSSNRGYFTEAFF
>TRBD1|15|TRBV5-1|NA|TRBJ1-2
TGCGCCAGTGCCGGAGCGACAGGGGTAAATACGGGCTACACCTTC
CASAGATGVNTGYTF
>NA|15|TRBV19|NA|TRBJ2-5
TGTGCCAGTAGTATAAGTGGAGGGGTGAAAGAGACCCAGTACTTC
CASSISGGVKETQYF
>NA|14|TRBV10-3|NA|TRBJ1-1
TGTGCCATCACAGACAGGTCTATGAACACTGAAGCTTTCTTT
CAITDRSMNTEAFF
>NA|19|TRBV4-2|NA|TRBJ2-7
TGTGCCAGCAGCCAACGGGGGCTAGCGGAGGGCGGCGGGGTTGACGAGCAGTACTTC
CASSQRGLAEGGGVDEQYF
>NA|13|TRBV19|NA|TRBJ2-7
TGTGCCAGTAGTATTGGCCGTTCCTACGAGCAGTACTTC
CASSIGRSYEQYF
>NA|13|TRBV11-2|NA|TRBJ2-5
TGTGCCAGCAGCTTAGGTCTGCAAGAGACCCAGTACTTC
CASSLGLQETQYF
>TRBD1|16|TRBV30|NA|TRBJ1-1
TGTGCCTGTAATGGGGACAGGGTAGGTGTGAACACTGGGGCTTTCTTT
CACNGDRVGVNTGAFF
>NA|11|TRBV24-1|NA|TRBJ1-2
TGTGCCACCAGTGATCTCTATGGCTACACCTTC
CATSDLYGYTF